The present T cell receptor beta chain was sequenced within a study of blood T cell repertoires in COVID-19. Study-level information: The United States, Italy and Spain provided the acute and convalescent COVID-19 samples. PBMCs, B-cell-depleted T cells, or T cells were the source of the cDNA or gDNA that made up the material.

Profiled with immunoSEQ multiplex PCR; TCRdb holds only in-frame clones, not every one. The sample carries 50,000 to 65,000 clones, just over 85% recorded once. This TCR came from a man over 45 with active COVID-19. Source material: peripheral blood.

The CDR3 here is CASSPGDQADTQYF. CDR3 sequence (DNA): TGTGCCAGCAGCCCAGGGGACCAGGCAGATACGCAGTATTTT. The chain uses TRBV6-5 and TRBJ2-3; possible D gene TRBD1, 6 bases. The V end lost 6 bases, the J end lost 4 bases, and 14 bases lay between the germline ends. The CDR3 runs 14 residues. Germline loops: CDR1 MNHEY, CDR2 SVGAGI.